These 28 T cell receptor beta chains came from one sample sequenced in a study of beta chain features in type 1 diabetes. Study results and limitations: All four CD4+ subsets of Type 1 diabetes patients contained TCRB CDR3s that were moderately but significantly shorter.

The authors reverse transcribed all of the isolated RNA, so sequencing captured expressed TCRB transcripts. Data came from immunoSEQ multiplex PCR; TCRdb stores just in-frame clones and leaves some out. The table records roughly 700,000 clones, roughly 13% of them present only once. What these receptors recognize is not known. The sequenced sample consisted of naive CD4+ T cells from blood. The receptors stem from a man between 18 and 35 years old with type 1 diabetes.

V is TRBV6-6 and J is TRBJ1-1; weak D call: TRBD1 (5 bases). CDR3 length: 13 amino acids. CDR1 is MNHNY and CDR2 is SVGAGI in the germline V gene (reference sequence). V lost 2 bases, J lost 3 bases, and 7 bases lay in between. In nucleotides, the CDR3 is TGTGCCAGCAGTTACGAAGGGGACACTGAAGCTTTCTTT. Its translation: CASSYEGDTEAFF.

This chain joins TRBV6-6 and TRBJ2-7; unclear D gene. The V end lost 0 bases, the J end lost 4 bases, and 4 bases lay between the germline ends. Per the germline V gene, CDR1 is MNHNY and CDR2 is SVGAGI (reference sequence). The CDR3 consists of 12 residues. The CDR3 loop is CASSYSEYEQYF. The DNA for the CDR3 is TGTGCCAGCAGTTACTCGGAATACGAGCAGTACTTC.

This clone was recorded a few times. The genes are TRBV19 and TRBJ2-6; 7 bases are a match to TRBD2. The CDR3 spans 15 residues. The V and J ends lost 7 bases and 3 bases, in that order; junction bases with no gene match: 6. CDR1 and CDR2 from the germline V gene are LNHDA and SQIVND (reference sequence). The CDR3 region is CASKGGMSGANVLTF. For the CDR3, the DNA is TGTGCCAGTAAGGGAGGGATGAGTGGGGCCAACGTCCTGACTTTC.

This clone was recorded a few times. The rearrangement uses TRBV4-1 and TRBJ2-1, with a weak D call TRBD2 (6 bases). V was trimmed by 4 bases and J by 4 bases, leaving 17 bases between them. Germline lookup yields CDR1 MGHRA and CDR2 YSYEKL. This CDR3 is 16 amino acids long. The CDR3 loop is CASSPELGGTYNEQFF. The DNA for the CDR3 is TGCGCCAGCAGCCCAGAGCTGGGCGGGACTTACAATGAGCAGTTCTTC.

The rearrangement joins TRBV28 to TRBJ2-3; 8 nucleotides line up with TRBD2. Trimming took 7 bases from V and 4 from J; bases not matched to a gene: 10. CDR3 length: 15 residues. Looked up from germline, CDR1 is MDHEN and CDR2 is SYDVKM. CDR3 amino acids: CASTPGGASSDTQYF. The CDR3 region has the DNA TGTGCCAGCACCCCCGGGGGGGCGAGTTCAGATACGCAGTATTTT.

As concerns this clone: The identical CDR3 is also encoded by other nucleotide sequences in the sample. The V gene is TRBV6-5, the J gene TRBJ1-5, with D unclear. V dropped 0 bases and J dropped 6 bases, with 6 bases sitting between them. Germline loops: CDR1 MNHEY, CDR2 SVGAGI. The CDR3 totals 13 residues. CDR3 protein: CASSYSRGQPQHF. The CDR3 region has the DNA TGTGCCAGCAGTTACTCGAGAGGTCAGCCCCAGCATTTT.

Concerning this clone itself: This likely comes from a read error, as the CDR3 has no conserved phenylalanine or tryptophan at its end. The DNA is left out, because the CDR3 cannot be placed on it with certainty; the CDR3 is given as TCRdb lists it. The chain employs TRBV2 and TRBJ2-7; the table gives TRBD1 as D, unverified against the DNA. The CDR3 has 13 amino acids, counting both end residues. Germline values: CDR1 SNHLY, CDR2 FYNNEI. The CDR3 sequence is CASSEQSRQGLSA.

This clone occurred a few times. The CDR3 coding sequence is TGTGCCAGCAGCCAAGAGGGAAGGAGTAACACCGGGGAGCTGTTTTTT. It yields the protein CASSQEGRSNTGELFF. The rearrangement joins TRBV4-2 to TRBJ2-2; no firm D call. The germline V gene encodes CDR1 LGHNA and CDR2 YNFKEQ. The CDR3 loop spans 16 amino acids. V gave up 0 bases and J gave up 2 bases, with 10 bases separating them.

The V call is TRBV19, the J call TRBJ1-6, with a possible D match to TRBD1 (6 bases). This CDR3 contains 14 residues. V was clipped by 5 bases and J by 7 bases, with 12 bases between them. CDR1 LNHDA and CDR2 SQIVND come from the germline V gene (reference sequence). CDR3 protein: CASSLGTPNSPLHF. The CDR3 DNA is TGTGCCAGTAGTCTCGGGACACCAAATTCACCCCTCCACTTT.

This clone was picked up a small number of times. The chain uses TRBV7-3 and TRBJ1-3; no definite D call. Germline values: CDR1 SGHTA, CDR2 FQGTGA. The CDR3 runs 13 residues. V shed 5 bases and J shed 5 bases, with 10 bases lying between them. DNA for the CDR3: TGTGCCAGCAGCCTAGGACTGCGAAACACCATATATTTT. This gives the protein CASSLGLRNTIYF.

The chain recombines TRBV10-2 with TRBJ2-3; 8 bases map to TRBD1. The length of the CDR3 is 15 residues. After removal of 7 bases from V and 2 bases from J, the junction contained 8 bases not matched to a gene. The V gene's germline CDR1 is WSHSY and CDR2 SAAADI. The CDR3 loop reads CASIADRENTDTQYF. As DNA, the CDR3 is TGCGCCAGCATCGCGGACAGGGAAAACACAGATACGCAGTATTTT.

The V and J genes are TRBV30 and TRBJ2-5; 7 nucleotides line up with TRBD2. Germline V lookup: CDR1 GTSNPN, CDR2 SVGIG (reference sequence). With 7 bases clipped from V and 3 bases from J, the junction kept 11 bases outside the gene matches. The CDR3 contains 14 residues. CDR3 sequence reads: CAFSHLAEEETQYF. The CDR3 DNA reads TGTGCCTTCTCCCACCTAGCGGAGGAAGAGACCCAGTACTTC.

This clone turned up a few times. The chain recombines TRBV25-1 with TRBJ1-4; no clear D. CDR3 length: 14 amino acids. The germline CDR1 and CDR2 sequences are MGHDK and SYGVNS. Trimming left V 5 bases short and J 8 bases short, with 15 bases between. Here the CDR3 reads CASSQTARWEKLFF. CDR3 sequence (DNA): TGTGCCAGCAGTCAGACCGCTAGATGGGAAAAACTGTTTTTT.

This clone was seen a handful of times. This chain joins TRBV4-1 and TRBJ1-2; perhaps TRBD1 as D (5 bases). CDR1 and CDR2 from the germline V gene are MGHRA and YSYEKL. V lost 3 bases to trimming and J lost 6 bases, with 17 bases between them. The CDR3 is 15 amino acids. DNA for the CDR3: TGCGCCAGCAGCCAGACGCAAAGGGGTATTCATGGCTACACCTTC. It encodes CASSQTQRGIHGYTF.

The CDR3 sequence: CASRGLVVGELFF. The CDR3, as DNA: TGTGCCAGCAGGGGTCTAGTGGTGGGGGAGCTGTTTTTT. The J gene is TRBJ2-2, the V gene TRBV2; no firm D call. This CDR3 comprises 13 residues. Trimming pared 6 bases from V and 8 bases from J, leaving 13 bases between. Germline V gives CDR1 SNHLY, CDR2 FYNNEI.

The chain recombines TRBV19 with TRBJ2-3; a weak D match, TRBD2 (6 bases). Germline CDR1 and CDR2: LNHDA and SQIVND (reference sequence). Trimming shortened V by 3 bases and J by 2 bases, and 12 bases separated the two germline ends. The CDR3 has 15 residues. The CDR3 region is CASSMSLANTDTQYF. The CDR3 DNA is TGTGCCAGTAGTATGAGCCTAGCGAACACAGATACGCAGTATTTT.

The chain links TRBV2 to TRBJ1-1; D unclear. Germline V CDR1 and CDR2: SNHLY, FYNNEI. The CDR3 totals 13 residues. V shed 2 bases and J shed 1 base, with 5 bases lying between them. The CDR3 protein is CASSESGNTEAFF. CDR3 bases: TGTGCCAGCAGTGAATCAGGGAACACTGAAGCTTTCTTT. The variable domain in full, with the rest retrieved from reference TRBV2 and TRBJ1-1, is EPEVTQTPSHQVTQMGQEVILRCVPISNHLYFYWYRQILGQKVEFLVSFYNNEISEKSEIFDDQFSVERPDGSNFTLKIRSTKLEDSAMYFCASSESGNTEAFFGQGTRLTVV.

This clone was seen a few times. This same CDR3 is encoded by further DNA sequences in the sample. The chain has TRBV5-4 and TRBJ1-4; the D gene is possibly TRBD1 (6 bases). The CDR3 runs 14 residues. The ends were cut back, 0 bases at V and 5 bases at J, with 8 bases in the middle. Germline V gene lookup returns CDR1 SGHNT and CDR2 YYREEE (reference sequence). The CDR3 here is CASSLGRGNEKLFF. CDR3 coding DNA: TGTGCCAGCAGCTTGGGCAGGGGCAATGAAAAACTGTTTTTT.

The chain links TRBV7-9 to TRBJ1-1, with a tentative D call TRBD1 (6 bases). This CDR3 has 13 amino acids. Germline loops: CDR1 SEHNR, CDR2 FQNEAQ (reference sequence). The ends were cut back, 3 bases at V and 10 bases at J, with 15 bases in the middle. Here the CDR3 reads CASSFTGPSGAFF. The CDR3 DNA reads TGTGCCAGCAGCTTCACAGGGCCGTCTGGAGCTTTCTTT.

This chain joins TRBV7-9 and TRBJ2-1; 11 positions match TRBD2. The CDR3 runs to 16 residues. Germline-derived CDR1 and CDR2 are SEHNR and FQNEAQ (reference sequence). J was trimmed by 6 bases and V by 6 bases; bases with no gene match: 10. The CDR3 coding sequence is TGTGCCAGCAGTCCTGCCCTAGCGGGGGGCCCCAATGAGCAGTTCTTC. Translated: CASSPALAGGPNEQFF.

V usage is TRBV7-9 and J usage is TRBJ2-2; D possibly corresponds to TRBD2 (6 bases). Trimming left V 8 bases short and J 0 bases short, with 7 bases between. Germline V CDR1 and CDR2: SEHNR, FQNEAQ (reference sequence). This CDR3 spans 13 amino acids. The CDR3 nucleotides are TGTGCCAGCGCGGGGCCGAACACCGGGGAGCTGTTTTTT. The encoded protein is CASAGPNTGELFF.

This chain links TRBV29-1 with TRBJ1-3; D unresolved. Trimming shortened V by 3 bases and J by 4 bases, and 7 bases separated the two germline ends. CDR3 length: 12 residues. The germline CDR1 and CDR2 sequences are SQVTM and ANQGSEA. The CDR3 is CSVEIQGNTIYF. CDR3 coding DNA: TGCAGCGTTGAGATTCAGGGAAACACCATATATTTT.

This sequence joins TRBV30 and TRBJ2-1, with TRBD1 as a possible D gene (5 bases). V shed 3 bases and J shed 8 bases, with 14 bases lying between them. Germline values: CDR1 GTSNPN, CDR2 SVGIG (reference sequence). This CDR3 is 13 amino acids long. The CDR3 here is CAWSSRALHEQFF. CDR3 DNA: TGTGCCTGGAGCAGCAGGGCATTGCATGAGCAGTTCTTC. The full variable domain, in which reference TRBV30 and TRBJ2-1 provide the parts outside the CDR3, is SQTIHQWPATLVQPVGSPLSLECTVEGTSNPNLYWYRQAAGRGLQLLFYSVGIGQISSEVPQNLSASRPQDRQFILSSKKLLLSDSGFYLCAWSSRALHEQFFGPGTRLTVL.

The sample holds a few counts of this clone. This chain joins TRBV5-1 and TRBJ2-5, with D possibly being TRBD1 (6 bases). The germline V and J ends were trimmed by 6 bases and 1 base, with 13 bases remaining between them. The germline V gene encodes CDR1 SGHRS and CDR2 YFSETQ. The CDR3 runs to 14 residues. The CDR3 DNA is TGCGCCAGCACCCAGACAGGTTCCCAAGAGACCCAGTACTTC. It encodes CASTQTGSQETQYF.

This clone appeared a few times. This chain links TRBV19 with TRBJ1-1, with D perhaps TRBD1 (5 bases). Germline CDR1 reads LNHDA; CDR2 reads SQIVND (reference sequence). The CDR3 contains 14 residues. V was shortened by 3 bases and J by 4 bases, with 12 bases between the two germline ends. In DNA, the CDR3 is TGTGCCAGTAGTATGTTCAGGGCCTCCACTGAAGCTTTCTTT. Residues: CASSMFRASTEAFF.

This clone was counted only a few times. This chain joins TRBV19 and TRBJ1-5, with D possibly TRBD1 on 5 matching bases. V was clipped by 8 bases and J by 2 bases, with 10 bases between them. The CDR3 spans 13 residues. CDR1 LNHDA and CDR2 SQIVND come from the germline V gene (reference sequence). The DNA for the CDR3 is TGTGCCAGTTCCCCGGGGGGCAATCAGCCCCAGCATTTT. It yields the protein CASSPGGNQPQHF.

The V and J genes are TRBV9 and TRBJ2-7, with D unresolved. Germline values: CDR1 SGDLS, CDR2 YYNGEE. The CDR3 is made up of 14 amino acids. V dropped 4 bases and J dropped 2 bases, with 13 bases sitting between them. The CDR3 DNA is TGTGCCAGCAGCCCCCGGGTGAAAACCTACGAGCAGTACTTC. Translating gives CASSPRVKTYEQYF.

This clone was observed a handful of times. The V gene is TRBV5-4, the J gene TRBJ2-7, with D perhaps TRBD1 or TRBD2 (5 bases each). Germline lookup yields CDR1 SGHNT and CDR2 YYREEE (reference sequence). The CDR3 is 15 residues long. The V end lost 4 bases, the J end lost 1 base, and 15 bases lay between the germline ends. The CDR3 loop is CASSGGISGSYEQYF. The DNA of the CDR3 is TGTGCCAGCAGCGGGGGAATCTCGGGGTCCTACGAGCAGTACTTC.